This T cell receptor (beta chain) was identified during a study of T cells in Graves' hyperthyroidism and ophthalmopathy. Amplified TCR beta CDR3 regions came from RNA transcripts. The HTBI primer set was used in a first-round RT-PCR of the TCR CDR3. TCRdb processed the multiplex PCR reads anew with MiXCR; each CDR3 protein has one entry. The sample includes 300,000 to 500,000 distinct CDR3 sequences, around 15% of them seen just once. Germline CDR1 and CDR2: LNHDA and SQIVND (reference sequence). V was pared by 5 bases and J by 6 bases, with 14 bases between. CDR3 size: 14 residues. Ophthalmopathy in the patients scored at least 3 on Clinical Activity Score and at least 4 on NOSPECS grade, lasting under 3 months. Lactation, pregnancy, other autoimmune disease or uncontrolled infection led to exclusion of patients. Diagnostic assessment was based on clinical symptoms, serum thyroxine and TRAb, thyroid ultrasound and orbital computed tomography.

Comment on this clonotype: No antigen is known for it.

Study-wide results and limits: Model predictions of ophthalmopathy came a median around 6.5 months before onset.

The sequence derives from a man aged 50-60 years with Graves' ophthalmopathy. The specimen sequenced was blood. The rearrangement joins TRBV19 to TRBJ1-5; D perhaps matches TRBD1 (6 bases). The DNA of the CDR3 is TGTGCCAGTAGTTATAGGGGGTTCGGTCAGCCCCAGCATTTT. Protein product: CASSYRGFGQPQHF.